These 27 T cell receptor beta chains originate from one sample sequenced in a study of T-cell memory formation after mild COVID-19. One entry per CDR3 protein results from TCRdb running MiXCR on the 5' RACE reads. The repertoire holds 250,000 to 300,000 distinct CDR3 sequences, about 16% seen once, with roughly 24% in the top ten. The sample taken for sequencing was PBMCs or a T cell subset sorted from them (not recorded which). These receptors all come from a man younger than 35 who had mild COVID-19 (a few samples of this study predate the infection). Cell type and time point are not known.

The genes are TRBV5-5 and TRBJ2-7; D remains unclear. This CDR3 spans 13 amino acids. Trimming stripped 0 bases from V and 6 bases from J, with 10 bases between. CDR1 and CDR2 (germline): SGHKS, YYEKEE (reference sequence). In DNA form, the CDR3 reads TGTGCCAGCAGCTTGGGGTCGGCTCGCGAGCAGTACTTC. As protein: CASSLGSAREQYF.

V and J are TRBV6-5 and TRBJ1-2, with D uncertain. The CDR3 is 15 amino acids. Germline-derived CDR1 and CDR2 are MNHEY and SVGAGI. V was clipped by 7 bases and J by 4 bases, with 19 bases between them. CDR3 loop: CASNEGGEEIYGYTF. The DNA for the CDR3 is TGTGCCAGCAACGAGGGCGGGGAGGAGATCTATGGCTACACCTTC.

The chain uses TRBV10-1 and TRBJ2-7, with 8 bases identical to TRBD1. Unmatched junction bases numbered 7, after V lost 6 bases and J lost 3 bases. The CDR3 totals 14 residues. Germline assignment: CDR1 WNHNN and CDR2 SYGVQD (reference sequence). CDR3 loop: CASSPGQARYEQYF. CDR3 bases: TGCGCCAGCAGCCCGGGACAGGCACGCTACGAGCAGTACTTC.

The genes are TRBV20-1 and TRBJ2-3, with D unclear. Germline V gene data show CDR1 as DFQATT and CDR2 as SNEGSKA (reference sequence). The length of the CDR3 is 15 residues. V lost 6 bases and J 1 base, leaving 17 bases between the germline ends. CDR3 region: CSAVDAAPRTDTQYF. CDR3 coding DNA: TGCAGTGCCGTAGACGCGGCACCCCGCACAGATACGCAGTATTTT.

This clonotype was observed a few times. The chain joins TRBV7-9 to TRBJ1-2; maybe TRBD1 (6 bases). Trimming removed 3 bases at V and 4 bases at J, with 18 bases between. The CDR3 consists of 16 residues. Germline V CDR1 and CDR2: SEHNR, FQNEAQ (reference sequence). The chain's CDR3 is CASSLLRGRRIYGYTF. CDR3 nucleotides: TGTGCCAGCAGCTTGTTGAGGGGGAGACGCATCTATGGCTACACCTTC.

This clonotype was counted once. The V and J genes are TRBV12-3 or TRBV12-4 and TRBJ1-2; 8 bases fit TRBD1. J gave up 6 bases and V 6 bases, and 9 bases lay outside the gene matches. CDR3 length: 14 amino acids. CDR3 sequence (DNA): TGTGCCAGCAGCCCAACCCAGGGGGCGCATGGCTACACCTTC. Translated: CASSPTQGAHGYTF.

Only a few counts were recorded for this clonotype. V usage is TRBV7-9 and J usage is TRBJ1-2; the D is unclear. Germline V lookup: CDR1 SEHNR, CDR2 FQNEAQ (reference sequence). This CDR3 is 13 amino acids long. The germline V and J ends were trimmed by 7 bases and 2 bases, with 11 bases remaining between them. The CDR3 is CASIADGNYGYTF. The CDR3 region has the DNA TGTGCCAGCATCGCAGACGGGAACTATGGCTACACCTTC.

Only a few counts were recorded for this clonotype. This sequence joins TRBV2 and TRBJ2-5; the D call may be TRBD1 or TRBD2 (6 bases each). Trimming removed 7 bases from V and 5 bases from J, with 14 bases in between. Germline V CDR1 and CDR2: SNHLY, FYNNEI. The CDR3 runs to 13 residues. As DNA, the CDR3 is TGTGCCAGCACCCCCGGGGGCCAGGAGACCCAGTACTTC. It encodes CASTPGGQETQYF.

The rearrangement joins TRBV5-6 to TRBJ1-2; D perhaps matches TRBD1 (6 bases). The V end lost 4 bases, the J end lost 3 bases, and 10 bases lay between the germline ends. Germline CDR1 SGHDT, CDR2 YYEEEE. The CDR3 is made up of 13 amino acids. The CDR3, as DNA: TGTGCCAGCAGCCAGGGGTTCCACTATGGCTACACCTTC. It specifies CASSQGFHYGYTF. Supplemented by reference TRBV5-6 and TRBJ1-2, the full variable domain reads DAGVTQSPTHLIKTRGQQVTLRCSPKSGHDTVSWYQQALGQGPQFIFQYYEEEERQRGNFPDRFSGHQFPNYSSELNVNALLLGDSALYLCASSQGFHYGYTFGSGTRLTVV.

The genes are TRBV9 and TRBJ2-7; the match to TRBD2 covers 8 bases. The J segment lost 7 bases and the V segment lost 4 bases, leaving 10 bases of the junction unmatched. Germline loops: CDR1 SGDLS, CDR2 YYNGEE. CDR3 length: 14 amino acids. The CDR3 DNA sequence: TGTGCCAGCAGCTCCGCGGCCGCGGGGGGAGAGCAGTACGTC. Protein: CASSSAAAGGEQYV.

This clonotype occurred a few times. V and J are TRBV7-2 and TRBJ2-1; unclear D gene. The CDR3 is 15 amino acids. The V and J ends lost 1 base and 1 base respectively, with 8 bases between them. Per the germline V gene, CDR1 is SGHTA and CDR2 is FQGNSA. In DNA, the CDR3 is TGTGCCAGCAGCTTAGACGGGCGGTCCTACAATGAGCAGTTCTTC. Its translation is CASSLDGRSYNEQFF.

The CDR3 protein is CASSPGGPYGYTF. DNA of the CDR3: TGTGCCAGCAGCCCAGGGGGCCCCTATGGCTACACCTTC. The chain has TRBV12-3 or TRBV12-4 and TRBJ1-2; TRBD1 aligns across 8 bases. V was clipped by 6 bases and J by 4 bases; unmatched bases: 4. This CDR3 region has 13 residues.

In this sample, this clonotype turned up a few times. J is TRBJ2-1 and V is TRBV6-6, with 10 positions matching TRBD2. Germline CDR1 MNHNY, CDR2 SVGAGI (reference sequence). Trimming removed 2 bases from V and 0 bases from J; junction bases left unmatched: 7. The CDR3 runs 18 residues. The CDR3 DNA follows: TGTGCCAGCAGTTACACGGCTAGCGGGGGAAGCTCCTACAATGAGCAGTTCTTC. Encoded protein: CASSYTASGGSSYNEQFF.

The V gene is TRBV7-2, the J gene TRBJ2-3; a possible D gene is TRBD2 (7 bases). The CDR3 extends over 15 amino acids. V shed 1 base and J shed 2 bases, with 10 bases lying between them. CDR1 SGHTA and CDR2 FQGNSA come from the germline V gene. CDR3 bases: TGTGCCAGCAGCTTAGGCGGGGGCAACACAGATACGCAGTATTTT. It codes for CASSLGGGNTDTQYF.

J is TRBJ2-7 and V is TRBV2; D not resolved. From germline, CDR1 is SNHLY and CDR2 FYNNEI. The CDR3 is made up of 14 amino acids. V was cut by 5 bases and J by 0 bases, with 11 bases left in between. In DNA, the CDR3 is TGTGCCAGCAGTCCGACACCCTTCTCCTACGAGCAGTACGTC. The encoded protein is CASSPTPFSYEQYV.

The chain links TRBV7-2 to TRBJ1-2; D may be TRBD1 (5 bases). The CDR3 sequence is 18 residues long. Trimming shortened V by 6 bases and J by 3 bases, and 26 bases separated the two germline ends. Per the germline V gene, CDR1 is SGHTA and CDR2 is FQGNSA. CDR3 coding DNA: TGTGCCAGCAGGGCCCGGGAGGGACGGGTCCGGCGGGACTATGGCTACACCTTC. This translates into CASRAREGRVRRDYGYTF.

The rearrangement links TRBV4-3 to TRBJ1-4; 7 bases match TRBD1. The CDR3 runs to 14 residues. Germline values: CDR1 LGHNA, CDR2 YSLEER. The trim removed 4 bases at V and 8 bases at J, leaving 7 bases unmatched. CDR3 DNA: TGCGCCAGCAGCCGGGGGGACAGTGACGAAAAACTGTTTTTT. Protein sequence: CASSRGDSDEKLFF.

This clonotype was detected only a few times. The chain has TRBV2 and TRBJ2-2; 10 nucleotides align to TRBD1. Germline values: CDR1 SNHLY, CDR2 FYNNEI. V was clipped by 5 bases and J by 5 bases; unmatched bases: 2. This CDR3 contains 14 residues. The CDR3, as DNA: TGTGCCAGCAGTACGGGACAGGGGACCGGGGAGCTGTTTTTT. This gives the protein CASSTGQGTGELFF. Combining the CDR3 with reference TRBV2 and TRBJ2-2 gives the whole variable domain EPEVTQTPSHQVTQMGQEVILRCVPISNHLYFYWYRQILGQKVEFLVSFYNNEISEKSEIFDDQFSVERPDGSNFTLKIRSTKLEDSAMYFCASSTGQGTGELFFGEGSRLTVL.

The V gene is TRBV7-6, the J gene TRBJ2-3, with 8 bases aligning to TRBD2. V was clipped by 5 bases and J by 3 bases; unmatched bases: 7. CDR3 length: 15 residues. Looked up from germline, CDR1 is SGHVS and CDR2 is FNYEAQ. CDR3 bases: TGTGCCAGCAGCGGCACCGGGGGGGGTACAGATACGCAGTATTTT. It codes for CASSGTGGGTDTQYF.

This clonotype showed up just a few times. This chain connects TRBV7-6 to TRBJ1-1, with no clear D. Germline V gives CDR1 SGHVS, CDR2 FNYEAQ. The CDR3 is made up of 15 amino acids. Trimming removed 6 bases from V and 1 base from J, with 15 bases in between. The CDR3 DNA follows: TGTGCCAGCAGACCCTCGACCCGTAAGAACACTGAAGCTTTCTTT. Its translation is CASRPSTRKNTEAFF.

This rearrangement joins TRBV19 to TRBJ1-4; D call uncertain. The CDR3 has 13 amino acids. In germline, CDR1 is LNHDA, CDR2 SQIVND (reference sequence). V was shortened by 6 bases and J by 7 bases, with 12 bases between the two germline ends. The CDR3 DNA reads TGTGCCAGTAGGTCCTACGCGGGTGAAAAACTGTTTTTT. As protein: CASRSYAGEKLFF.

This clonotype showed up many times. The rearrangement links TRBV5-1 to TRBJ2-7, with a possible D match to TRBD1 (6 bases). CDR3 size: 14 residues. V was pared by 3 bases and J by 1 base, with 11 bases between. Germline CDR1 and CDR2: SGHRS and YFSETQ. CDR3 residues: CASSSGQPSYEQYF. Here the CDR3 DNA reads TGCGCCAGCAGCTCGGGACAACCTTCCTACGAGCAGTACTTC.

This chain uses TRBV20-1 with TRBJ2-5; perhaps D is TRBD1 or TRBD2 (5 bases each). CDR1 and CDR2 (germline): DFQATT, SNEGSKA (reference sequence). The CDR3 sequence is 12 residues long. The DNA of the CDR3 is TGCCGCCCCCTTGGGGGTGATAAGACCCAGTACTTC. This sequence encodes CRPLGGDKTQYF.

This clonotype has just a few counts. The rearrangement joins TRBV2 to TRBJ2-5, with TRBD1 identical over 7 bases. V dropped 9 bases and J dropped 2; count of bases not matched to a gene: 0. Germline CDR1 and CDR2: SNHLY and FYNNEI. This CDR3 contains 11 residues. The CDR3 region is CARDRQETQYF. CDR3 in DNA: TGTGCCAGGGACAGGCAAGAGACCCAGTACTTC.

The chain couples TRBV20-1 to TRBJ2-4; tentatively, D is TRBD1 (5 bases). Germline loops: CDR1 DFQATT, CDR2 SNEGSKA (reference sequence). The CDR3 totals 13 residues. Trimming cost V 6 bases and J 2 bases, with 11 bases left between them. The CDR3 reads CSAGPGTKNIQYF. The CDR3 DNA reads as TGCAGTGCCGGACCAGGGACCAAAAACATTCAGTACTTC.

CDR3 amino acids: CASSSYGQGINLRSTQYF. CDR3 DNA: TGCGCCAGCAGCTCCTACGGGCAGGGGATTAATCTCCGATCGACCCAGTACTTC. This chain links TRBV5-1 with TRBJ2-5; a possible D gene is TRBD1 (6 bases). This CDR3 is 18 amino acids long. CDR1 is SGHRS, CDR2 YFSETQ, per germline. V was shortened by 3 bases and J by 7 bases, with 28 bases between the two germline ends.

This clonotype was observed a few times. This chain connects TRBV11-3 to TRBJ2-1; 9 positions agree with TRBD1. The length of the CDR3 is 15 residues. The germline V gene has CDR1 SGHNT and CDR2 YENEEA. V lost 4 bases to trimming and J lost 3 bases; unmatched junction nucleotides: 4. DNA of the CDR3: TGTGCCAGCAGCTCCGGGACAGGGTTCTACAATGAGCAGTTCTTC. It codes for CASSSGTGFYNEQFF.